Below, one TCR beta chain is given with its context. The source of the sample is a study of monozygotic twins with inflammatory bowel disease. For every TCR library, about 3,500 ng of total RNA was used. Eight distinct reactions (per sample) were used to make the cDNA. TCRdb re-called the 5' RACE reads and catalogs CDR3 proteins one per entry, DNA excluded. The listing records hundreds of thousands of distinct CDR3 sequences. This CDR3 spans 13 amino acids. Sequenced: blood. This TCR came from a human donor with ulcerative colitis or Crohn's disease, or a healthy co-twin of an affected twin (not recorded which). This chain connects TRBV12-3 or TRBV12-4 to TRBJ2-5; TCRdb reports TRBD1, a call that lacks DNA to check it against. The CDR3 sequence is CASSLTVGETQYF.